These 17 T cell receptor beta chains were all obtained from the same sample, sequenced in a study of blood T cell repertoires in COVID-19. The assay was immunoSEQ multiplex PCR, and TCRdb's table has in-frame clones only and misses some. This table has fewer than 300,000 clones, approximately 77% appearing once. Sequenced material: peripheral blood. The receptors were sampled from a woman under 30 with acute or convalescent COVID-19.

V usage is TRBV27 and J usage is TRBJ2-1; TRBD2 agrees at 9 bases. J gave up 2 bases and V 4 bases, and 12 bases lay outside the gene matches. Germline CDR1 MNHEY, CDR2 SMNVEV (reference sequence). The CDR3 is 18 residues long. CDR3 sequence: CASSSYSGRPEPYNEQFF. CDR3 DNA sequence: TGTGCCAGCAGTTCCTATAGCGGGAGACCCGAGCCCTACAATGAGCAGTTCTTC.

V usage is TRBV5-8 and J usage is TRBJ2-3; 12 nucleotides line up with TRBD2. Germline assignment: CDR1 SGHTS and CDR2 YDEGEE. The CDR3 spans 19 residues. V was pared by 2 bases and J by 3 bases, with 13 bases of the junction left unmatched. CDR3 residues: CASSLMDPTSGSDTDTQYF. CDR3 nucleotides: TGTGCCAGCAGCTTAATGGACCCGACTAGCGGGAGTGATACAGATACGCAGTATTTT.

CDR3 amino acids: CASSQAPQGDEQYF. The CDR3 coding sequence is TGCGCCAGCAGCCAAGCACCACAGGGGGACGAGCAGTACTTC. The rearrangement links TRBV4-3 to TRBJ2-7, with 8 nucleotides matching TRBD1. The length of the CDR3 is 14 residues. The germline gives CDR1 LGHNA, CDR2 YSLEER. The J segment lost 5 bases and the V segment lost 1 base, leaving 4 bases of the junction unmatched.

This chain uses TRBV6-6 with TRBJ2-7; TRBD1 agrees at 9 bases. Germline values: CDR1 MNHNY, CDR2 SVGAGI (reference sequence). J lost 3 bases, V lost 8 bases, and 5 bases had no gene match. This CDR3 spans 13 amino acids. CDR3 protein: CASLRQGGYEQYF. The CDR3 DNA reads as TGTGCCAGCCTCAGACAGGGGGGCTACGAGCAGTACTTC.

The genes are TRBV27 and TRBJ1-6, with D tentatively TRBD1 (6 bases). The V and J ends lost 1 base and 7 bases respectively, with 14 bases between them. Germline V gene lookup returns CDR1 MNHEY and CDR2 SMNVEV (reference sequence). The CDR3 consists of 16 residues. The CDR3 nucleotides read TGTGCCAGCAGTTTATTTAGGTCCAGGGGCAATTCACCCCTCCACTTT. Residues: CASSLFRSRGNSPLHF.

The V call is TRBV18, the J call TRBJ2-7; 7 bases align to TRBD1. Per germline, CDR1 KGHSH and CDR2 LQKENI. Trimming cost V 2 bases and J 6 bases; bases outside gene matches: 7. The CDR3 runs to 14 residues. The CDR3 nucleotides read TGTGCCAGCTCACCAAAGACAGGGTTGGGCGAGCAGTACTTC. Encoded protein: CASSPKTGLGEQYF. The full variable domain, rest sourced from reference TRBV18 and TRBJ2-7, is NAGVMQNPRHLVRRRGQEARLRCSPMKGHSHVYWYRQLPEEGLKFMVYLQKENIIDESGMPKERFSAEFPKEGPSILRIQQVVRGDSAAYFCASSPKTGLGEQYFGPGTRLTVT.

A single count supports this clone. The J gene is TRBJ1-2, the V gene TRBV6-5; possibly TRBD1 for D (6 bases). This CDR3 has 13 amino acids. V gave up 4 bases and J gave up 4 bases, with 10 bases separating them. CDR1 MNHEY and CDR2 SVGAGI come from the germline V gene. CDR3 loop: CASSWTEGYGYTF. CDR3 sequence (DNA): TGTGCCAGCAGTTGGACAGAGGGCTATGGCTACACCTTC.

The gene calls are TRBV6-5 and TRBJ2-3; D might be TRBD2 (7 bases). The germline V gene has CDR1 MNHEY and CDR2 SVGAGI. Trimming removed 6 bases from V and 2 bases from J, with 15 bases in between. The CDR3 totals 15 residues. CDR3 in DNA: TGTGCCAGCAGGCTGGGGGGGGGCTACACAGATACGCAGTATTTT. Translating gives CASRLGGGYTDTQYF.

CDR3 bases: TGCGCCAGCAGCACCAAGGGGGGCACAGATACGCAGTATTTT. Translation gives CASSTKGGTDTQYF. The V and J genes are TRBV4-1 and TRBJ2-3; the D gene is possibly TRBD1 (6 bases). The germline V gene has CDR1 MGHRA and CDR2 YSYEKL. This CDR3 comprises 14 residues. V lost 5 bases and J 1 base, leaving 10 bases between the germline ends.

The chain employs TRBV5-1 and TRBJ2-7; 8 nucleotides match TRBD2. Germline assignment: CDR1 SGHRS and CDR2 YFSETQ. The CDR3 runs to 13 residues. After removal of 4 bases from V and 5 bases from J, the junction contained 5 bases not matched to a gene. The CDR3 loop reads CASSLRLANEQYF. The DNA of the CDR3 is TGCGCCAGCAGCCTCCGACTAGCGAACGAGCAGTACTTC.

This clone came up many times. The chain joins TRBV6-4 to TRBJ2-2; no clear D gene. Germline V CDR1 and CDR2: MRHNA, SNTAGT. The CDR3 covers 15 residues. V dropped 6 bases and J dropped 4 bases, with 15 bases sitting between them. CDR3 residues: CASSHDSSATGELFF. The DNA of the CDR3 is TGTGCCAGCAGCCACGACTCAAGTGCCACCGGGGAGCTGTTTTTT.

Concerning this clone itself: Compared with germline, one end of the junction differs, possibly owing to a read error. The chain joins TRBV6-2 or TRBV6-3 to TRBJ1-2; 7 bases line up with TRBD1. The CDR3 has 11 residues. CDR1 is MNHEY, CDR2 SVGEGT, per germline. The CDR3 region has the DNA TGTGCCAGCAGTTACCAAGGGGGCACTTACTTC. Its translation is CASSYQGGTYF.

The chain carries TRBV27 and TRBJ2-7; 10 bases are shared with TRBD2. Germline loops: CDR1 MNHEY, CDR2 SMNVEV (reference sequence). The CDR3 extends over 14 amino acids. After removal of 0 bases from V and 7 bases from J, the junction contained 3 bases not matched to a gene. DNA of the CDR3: TGTGCCAGCAGTTTATCCGGGACTAGCGTGGAGCAGTACTTC. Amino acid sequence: CASSLSGTSVEQYF.

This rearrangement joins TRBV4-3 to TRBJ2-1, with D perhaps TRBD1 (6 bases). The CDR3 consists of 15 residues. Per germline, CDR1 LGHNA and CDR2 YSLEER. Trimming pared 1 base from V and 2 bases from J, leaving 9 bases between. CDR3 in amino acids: CASSQGRDTYNEQFF. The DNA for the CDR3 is TGCGCCAGCAGCCAAGGTCGGGACACCTACAATGAGCAGTTCTTC.

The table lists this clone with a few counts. The CDR3: CASSHTLQGAGKTEAFF. In DNA form, the CDR3 reads TGCGCCAGCAGCCACACCCTCCAGGGGGCAGGGAAAACTGAAGCTTTCTTT. This chain uses TRBV5-1 with TRBJ1-1; TRBD1 matches 8 bases. Germline CDR1 reads SGHRS; CDR2 reads YFSETQ. V lost 4 bases, J lost 5 bases, and 16 bases stayed unmatched. This CDR3 comprises 17 residues.

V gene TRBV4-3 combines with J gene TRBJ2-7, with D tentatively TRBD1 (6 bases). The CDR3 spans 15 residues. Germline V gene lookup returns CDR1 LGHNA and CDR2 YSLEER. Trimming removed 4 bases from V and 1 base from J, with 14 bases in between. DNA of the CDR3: TGCGCCAGCAGCCCGTCAGTCACAGGGTCCTACGAGCAGTACTTC. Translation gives CASSPSVTGSYEQYF.

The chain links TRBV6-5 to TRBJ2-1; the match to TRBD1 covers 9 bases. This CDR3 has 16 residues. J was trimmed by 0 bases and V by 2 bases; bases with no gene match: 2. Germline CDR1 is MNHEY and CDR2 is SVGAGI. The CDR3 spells CASSYGTGPSYNEQFF. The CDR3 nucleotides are TGTGCCAGCAGTTACGGGACAGGGCCCTCCTACAATGAGCAGTTCTTC.